A selection of T cell receptor beta chains follows, all from one sample in a study of cytomegalovirus exposure and HLA in healthy donors. TCRdb's copy holds only in-frame clones and misses some; the assay was immunoSEQ multiplex PCR. Counted here are 190,000 or so clones, roughly four fifths occurring once; the ten biggest clones make up 1.5% to 2%. Sequencing was done on a sample of PBMCs. Source of these receptors: a man aged 45-65 years in good health and CMV-seronegative. The CDR3 runs from the conserved cysteine through the conserved F or W. D genes are given only for firm matches.

CDR3 DNA	CDR3 protein	D gene	V gene	J gene
TGTGCCAGCAGCAGCCGGCAGGGGCCCACCGGGGAGCTGTTTTTT	CASSSRQGPTGELFF	-	TRBV27	TRBJ2-2
TGCGCCAGCAGCCAAGCACTAGCGGGACGGAACACCGGGGAGCTGTTTTTT	CASSQALAGRNTGELFF	TRBD2	TRBV4-3	TRBJ2-2
TGCGCCAGCAGCCCTTCTATTAATGACAGGAATTCACCCCTCCACTTT	CASSPSINDRNSPLHF	-	TRBV4-3	TRBJ1-6
TGTGCCAGCAGCCTGGCGGGGGTATTGTCAGAGACCCAGTACTTC	CASSLAGVLSETQYF	TRBD2	TRBV5-4	TRBJ2-5
TGTGCCAGCAGCCAAGAGGTCAGGTCAAACACTGAAGCTTTCTTT	CASSQEVRSNTEAFF	-	TRBV4-2	TRBJ1-1
TGTGCCAGCAGCTTAGAGACAGGACTGAACACTGAAGCTTTCTTT	CASSLETGLNTEAFF	-	TRBV7-2	TRBJ1-1
TGTGCCAGCAGCCGCCCGGGACAGGGTGGAGATACGCAGTATTTT	CASSRPGQGGDTQYF	TRBD1	TRBV6-5	TRBJ2-3
TGTGCCACCGCGGGAAGTTCCCCTAATGAAAAACTGTTTTTT	CATAGSSPNEKLFF	-	TRBV19	TRBJ1-4
TGTGCCTGGAGTCGCGGACAGACGAACACTGAAGCTTTCTTT	CAWSRGQTNTEAFF	-	TRBV30	TRBJ1-1
TGTGCCAGCAGCTTCGACACTGAAGCTTTCTTT	CASSFDTEAFF	-	TRBV7-9	TRBJ1-1
TGTGCCAGCAGCTTACAGGGGATTGGTCAGCCCCAGCATTTT	CASSLQGIGQPQHF	TRBD1	TRBV5-4	TRBJ1-5
TGTGCCAGCAGAAAACAGGGGCCTAACACTGAAGCTTTCTTT	CASRKQGPNTEAFF	TRBD1	TRBV6-5	TRBJ1-1
TGTGCCAGTAGTGGGGACAGTAATCAGCCCCAGCATTTT	CASSGDSNQPQHF	TRBD1	TRBV19	TRBJ1-5
TGTGCCAGCAGCCGGACAGTGGGGCTCGGTGGCTACACCTTC	CASSRTVGLGGYTF	-	TRBV28	TRBJ1-2
TGTGCCAGCAGCTTACAGGGGGCGCGACACGAGACCCAGTACTTC	CASSLQGARHETQYF	TRBD1	TRBV5-5	TRBJ2-5
TGTGCCAGTAGTATAACAGGGTTTCGGACTGAAGCTTTCTTT	CASSITGFRTEAFF	-	TRBV19	TRBJ1-1
TGTGCCATATCGAATAGCGGGGGGGCCTCCTACAATGAGCAGTTCTTC	CAISNSGGASYNEQFF	TRBD2	TRBV19	TRBJ2-1
TGTGCCAGCAGTAGGGAGGGGAGAGGATCCTACGAGCAGTACTTC	CASSREGRGSYEQYF	TRBD2	TRBV6-5	TRBJ2-7
TGCGCCAGCAGCCACCTGGGACAGGGGGAAGAGACCCAGTACTTC	CASSHLGQGEETQYF	TRBD1	TRBV4-1	TRBJ2-5